This passage covers 21 T cell receptor beta chains from one sample sequenced in a study of shared clonotypes between healthy human individuals. Assay: immunoSEQ multiplex PCR; the TCRdb copy retains only in-frame clones and omits some. The top ten hold nearly 1.5% of the sample, which has about 1 million clones, more than 65% seen once. Sequenced sample: memory CD4+ T cells sorted from blood. Subset reported: CD45RA-negative fraction. The receptors derive from a man between 18 and 35 years old in good health.

DNA of the CDR3: TGCGCCAGTAGACAGACCCCTAGCACAGATACGCAGTATTTT. It encodes CASRQTPSTDTQYF. J is TRBJ2-3 and V is TRBV5-1, with a tentative D call TRBD1 (5 bases). Trimming left V 8 bases short and J 0 bases short, with 13 bases between. Per germline, CDR1 SGHRS and CDR2 YFSETQ. CDR3 length: 14 amino acids. The whole variable domain, remainder taken from reference TRBV5-1 and TRBJ2-3, is KAGVTQTPRYLIKTRGQQVTLSCSPISGHRSVSWYQQTPGQGLQFLFEYFSETQRNKGNFPGRFSGRQFSNSRSEMNVSTLELGDSALYLCASRQTPSTDTQYFGPGTRLTVL.

The chain carries TRBV4-1 and TRBJ2-2, with a possible D match to TRBD2 (5 bases). Germline CDR1 and CDR2: MGHRA and YSYEKL. The V and J ends lost 0 bases and 4 bases respectively, with 15 bases between them. CDR3 size: 17 residues. CDR3 sequence (DNA): TGCGCCAGCAGCCAAGATTCCGGGATCTGGATCACCGGGGAGCTGTTTTTT. It specifies CASSQDSGIWITGELFF.

The count of this clone is one. The chain links TRBV6-1 to TRBJ1-5; TRBD1 might be the D (5 bases). The V end lost 3 bases, the J end lost 4 bases, and 16 bases lay between the germline ends. Germline CDR1 and CDR2: MNHNS and SASEGT. This CDR3 contains 16 residues. CDR3 region: CASSDRLGQGNQPQHF. The CDR3 coding sequence is TGTGCCAGCAGTGACCGCCTGGGGCAGGGTAATCAGCCCCAGCATTTT.

The rearrangement joins TRBV7-9 to TRBJ1-1, with 7 bases identical to TRBD1. From germline, CDR1 is SEHNR and CDR2 FQNEAQ (reference sequence). V was clipped by 5 bases and J by 7 bases; unmatched bases: 7. CDR3 length: 13 amino acids. The CDR3 DNA sequence: TGTGCCAGCAGCGTAGGAAGACAGGGTGAAGCTTTCTTT. Translating gives CASSVGRQGEAFF. The full variable domain, in which reference TRBV7-9 and TRBJ1-1 provide the parts outside the CDR3, is DTGVSQNPRHKITKRGQNVTFRCDPISEHNRLYWYRQTLGQGPEFLTYFQNEAQLEKSRLLSDRFSAERPKGSFSTLEIQRTEQGDSAMYLCASSVGRQGEAFFGQGTRLTVV.

The CDR3: CASSEMTGPNYGYTF. The CDR3 coding sequence is TGTGCCAGCAGTGAGATGACAGGACCCAACTATGGCTACACCTTC. The V gene is TRBV6-1, the J gene TRBJ1-2, with a possible D match to TRBD1 (6 bases). The V end lost 3 bases, the J end lost 2 bases, and 13 bases lay between the germline ends. Germline loops: CDR1 MNHNS, CDR2 SASEGT. The CDR3 totals 15 residues.

The V call is TRBV30, the J call TRBJ2-5; TRBD2 matches 7 bases. The junction had 4 bases not matched to a gene; V was cut back by 2 bases and J by 4 bases. Germline loops: CDR1 GTSNPN, CDR2 SVGIG (reference sequence). The CDR3 contains 13 residues. The CDR3 DNA reads as TGTGCCTGGAGTACGAGGGAGGGAGAGACCCAGTACTTC. Translated, it gives CAWSTREGETQYF.

The chain employs TRBV10-3 and TRBJ2-1; 10 bases fit TRBD2. Trimming cost V 5 bases and J 5 bases; bases outside gene matches: 9. The CDR3 has 16 amino acids. The germline gives CDR1 ENHRY, CDR2 SYGVKD. The CDR3 sequence is CAISRDRTSGHNEQFF. DNA for the CDR3: TGTGCCATCAGTAGAGACCGGACTAGCGGACACAATGAGCAGTTCTTC.

Regarding this clone: Additional DNA sequences in this sample encode the identical CDR3. The chain combines TRBV5-6 with TRBJ2-3; 9 nucleotides align to TRBD2. J gave up 1 base and V 4 bases, and 4 bases lay outside the gene matches. The CDR3 runs to 15 residues. The germline V gene has CDR1 SGHDT and CDR2 YYEEEE. The CDR3 nucleotides are TGTGCCAGCAGCCCCTTAGCGGGAGGCACAGATACGCAGTATTTT. Translating it yields CASSPLAGGTDTQYF. The full variable domain, its missing parts supplied by reference TRBV5-6 and TRBJ2-3, is DAGVTQSPTHLIKTRGQQVTLRCSPKSGHDTVSWYQQALGQGPQFIFQYYEEEERQRGNFPDRFSGHQFPNYSSELNVNALLLGDSALYLCASSPLAGGTDTQYFGPGTRLTVL.

The CDR3 protein is CASSLEATANSPLHF. The CDR3 nucleotides are TGTGCCAGCAGCTTAGAGGCGACGGCCAATTCACCCCTCCACTTT. The chain is built from TRBV7-3 and TRBJ1-6; D not resolved. Looked up from germline, CDR1 is SGHTA and CDR2 is FQGTGA. Trimming pared 2 bases from V and 7 bases from J, leaving 12 bases between. The CDR3 covers 15 residues.

The rearrangement links TRBV30 to TRBJ1-4; TRBD1 is a possible D gene (6 bases). Germline values: CDR1 GTSNPN, CDR2 SVGIG (reference sequence). The germline V and J ends were trimmed by 1 base and 6 bases, with 21 bases remaining between them. This CDR3 has 17 amino acids. The CDR3 loop reads CAWSGTRQALVYEKLFF. DNA of the CDR3: TGTGCCTGGAGTGGAACAAGACAGGCGCTCGTTTATGAAAAACTGTTTTTT.

V usage is TRBV5-4 and J usage is TRBJ1-4, with 8 bases fitting TRBD1. The CDR3 contains 16 residues. Trimming at V came to 4 bases and at J to 7 bases, leaving 12 bases not matched to a gene. From germline, CDR1 is SGHNT and CDR2 YYREEE (reference sequence). CDR3 nucleotides: TGTGCCAGCAGCACTACAGGGGGAGTAGGGGGTGAAAAACTGTTTTTT. It specifies CASSTTGGVGGEKLFF.

This chain links TRBV5-1 with TRBJ2-5; possible D gene TRBD1, 6 bases. Germline V gives CDR1 SGHRS, CDR2 YFSETQ. This CDR3 has 16 amino acids. The V gene lost 0 bases and the J gene lost 2 bases, with 14 bases spanning the gap. The chain's CDR3 is CASSLVLGQLQETQYF. CDR3 sequence (DNA): TGCGCCAGCAGCTTGGTTTTAGGACAGCTACAAGAGACCCAGTACTTC.

The gene calls are TRBV7-9 and TRBJ2-1, with a tentative D call TRBD1 (5 bases). The germline V gene encodes CDR1 SEHNR and CDR2 FQNEAQ (reference sequence). This CDR3 has 15 amino acids. The germline V and J ends were trimmed by 4 bases and 0 bases, with 10 bases remaining between them. CDR3 amino acids: CASSSLGRSYNEQFF. The DNA for the CDR3 is TGTGCCAGCAGCTCATTGGGGCGCTCCTACAATGAGCAGTTCTTC.

The CDR3 region has the DNA TGTGCCAGCAGTGAGGCTAGCGGGGGATCCTACGAGCAGTACTTC. Protein sequence: CASSEASGGSYEQYF. V and J are TRBV2 and TRBJ2-7; 10 positions agree with TRBD2. J gave up 1 base and V 3 bases, and 3 bases lay outside the gene matches. Germline V gene data show CDR1 as SNHLY and CDR2 as FYNNEI. The CDR3 loop spans 15 amino acids.

The J gene is TRBJ2-7, the V gene TRBV10-3; 13 bases map to TRBD2. CDR3 length: 15 residues. CDR1 and CDR2 from the germline V gene are ENHRY and SYGVKD. Trimming cost V 4 bases and J 7 bases; bases outside gene matches: 7. The CDR3 nucleotides are TGTGCCATCAGTGGCACTAGCGGGGGGGCCGGGGAGCAGTACTTC. This gives the protein CAISGTSGGAGEQYF.

The gene calls are TRBV6-5 and TRBJ1-2, with TRBD1 as a possible D gene (5 bases). With 6 bases removed from V and 3 bases from J, the gap between germline ends came to 14 bases. The CDR3 runs to 14 residues. Looked up from germline, CDR1 is MNHEY and CDR2 is SVGAGI. CDR3 in DNA: TGTGCCAGCAGGATCGGCCAGGGTCACTATGGCTACACCTTC. This gives the protein CASRIGQGHYGYTF.

The chain recombines TRBV7-9 with TRBJ1-1; the D is unclear. The CDR3 has 14 residues. Germline lookup yields CDR1 SEHNR and CDR2 FQNEAQ (reference sequence). The germline V and J ends were trimmed by 0 bases and 5 bases, with 10 bases remaining between them. Here the CDR3 DNA reads TGTGCCAGCAGCTTAGCCGCCCTGGGGACTGAAGCTTTCTTT. It codes for CASSLAALGTEAFF.

Details on this clone: The same CDR3 arises from other DNA sequences in this sample as well. CDR3 residues: CAWSVPPVYEQYF. CDR3 nucleotide sequence: TGTGCCTGGAGTGTACCCCCGGTCTACGAGCAGTACTTC. The chain employs TRBV30 and TRBJ2-7; D not certain. Germline CDR1 reads GTSNPN; CDR2 reads SVGIG (reference sequence). This CDR3 is built from 13 residues. V lost 0 bases and J 3 bases, leaving 9 bases between the germline ends.

The chain couples TRBV27 to TRBJ1-4; the D is unclear. Deletions cut 2 bases from V and 6 bases from J, with 13 bases between. This CDR3 spans 15 amino acids. CDR1 MNHEY and CDR2 SMNVEV come from the germline V gene (reference sequence). In nucleotides, the CDR3 is TGTGCCAGCAGTTTAAGGAGGCAACGTGATGAAAAACTGTTTTTT. This translates into CASSLRRQRDEKLFF.

This clone has at least ten counts. The chain couples TRBV11-2 to TRBJ2-5; D not resolved. Germline values: CDR1 SGHAT, CDR2 FQNNGV. Deletions cut 1 base from V and 2 bases from J, with 11 bases between. The CDR3 is 15 residues long. In DNA, the CDR3 is TGTGCCAGCAGCTTAGGTTCGGCTTTACAAGAGACCCAGTACTTC. This codes for CASSLGSALQETQYF.

The gene calls are TRBV14 and TRBJ2-3; TRBD2 might be the D (6 bases). The V gene's germline CDR1 is SGHDN and CDR2 FVKESK. Between the trimmed V and J ends, which lost 3 bases and 3 bases, there was a span of 31 bases. This CDR3 is built from 21 residues. In DNA, the CDR3 is TGTGCCAGCAGCCAGCCGTTCGCTAAGGGCCGAGCGGGCATATCAACAGATACGCAGTATTTT. It yields the protein CASSQPFAKGRAGISTDTQYF. Full variable domain (remainder filled in from reference TRBV14 and TRBJ2-3): EAGVTQFPSHSVIEKGQTVTLRCDPISGHDNLYWYRRVMGKEIKFLLHFVKESKQDESGMPNNRFLAERTGGTYSTLKVQPAELEDSGVYFCASSQPFAKGRAGISTDTQYFGPGTRLTVL.